A single sample is the source of the 17 T cell receptor beta chains below, sequenced in a study of OX40 agonist ivuxolimab in advanced cancers. Clones were sequenced by immunoSEQ multiplex PCR, and TCRdb holds only the in-frame ones, with some missing. The table records roughly 64,000 clones, more than 85% of them present only once. Sequenced here: CD4+ or CD8+ T cells sorted from blood, sampled in a trial of the OX40 agonist ivuxolimab. Every receptor here comes from an adult with an advanced solid tumor such as melanoma, head and neck, liver or kidney cancer.

This chain uses TRBV5-1 with TRBJ2-5, with D unresolved. This CDR3 has 14 amino acids. Trimming took off 7 bases at V and 2 bases at J, with 15 bases between the two ends. Germline V gene sequence: CDR1 SGHRS, CDR2 YFSETQ. CDR3 sequence (DNA): TGCGCCAGCCGCCTTCAGATGCGGCAAGAGACCCAGTACTTC. Its translation: CASRLQMRQETQYF.

The chain carries TRBV7-8 and TRBJ2-7; TRBD2 aligns across 9 bases. Looked up from germline, CDR1 is SGHVS and CDR2 is FQNEAQ. This CDR3 has 15 residues. Losses at the gene ends were 6 bases for V and 5 bases for J; bases not matched to a gene: 11. This CDR3 reads CASSFGSSGTHEQYF. CDR3 DNA: TGTGCCAGCAGTTTCGGGTCTAGCGGGACCCACGAGCAGTACTTC.

The chain combines TRBV23-1 with TRBJ2-7; 14 nucleotides align to TRBD2. TRBV23-1 carries the ORF label, with uncertain function. With V trimmed by 4 bases and J by 5 bases, 16 bases remained unmatched. CDR3 size: 19 residues. For the CDR3, the DNA is TGCGCCAGCAGTCTTCGACTAGCGGGAGGGCCAAAGTCCGTCCACGAGCAGTACTTC. It translates to CASSLRLAGGPKSVHEQYF.

This chain links TRBV27 with TRBJ2-2; perhaps D is TRBD1 or TRBD2 (5 bases each). There are 17 residues in the CDR3. The V gene's germline CDR1 is MNHEY and CDR2 SMNVEV (reference sequence). The V and J ends lost 0 bases and 1 base respectively, with 12 bases between them. The CDR3 region is CASSLSGRGVNTGELFF. In DNA form, the CDR3 reads TGTGCCAGCAGTTTATCGGGACGGGGCGTGAACACCGGGGAGCTGTTTTTT.

The rearrangement uses TRBV5-1 and TRBJ2-2; TRBD2 aligns across 15 bases. J lost 3 bases, V lost 2 bases, and 5 bases had no gene match. The CDR3 loop spans 18 amino acids. The germline gives CDR1 SGHRS, CDR2 YFSETQ. This CDR3 reads CASSLMGLAGGYTGELFF. CDR3 DNA sequence: TGCGCCAGCAGCTTAATGGGACTAGCGGGAGGATACACCGGGGAGCTGTTTTTT.

The chain joins TRBV30 to TRBJ1-2; D is perhaps TRBD1 (6 bases). The V gene lost 5 bases and the J gene lost 5 bases, with 9 bases spanning the gap. Germline V gene lookup returns CDR1 GTSNPN and CDR2 SVGIG (reference sequence). The CDR3 spans 11 residues. The CDR3 here is CAWSTGYGYTF. The CDR3 nucleotides are TGTGCCTGGTCTACAGGGTATGGCTACACCTTC.

This clone appeared once. The V gene is TRBV7-2, the J gene TRBJ1-4; tentatively, D is TRBD1 (6 bases). This CDR3 spans 13 amino acids. From germline, CDR1 is SGHTA and CDR2 FQGNSA. The V and J ends lost 5 bases and 8 bases respectively, with 12 bases between them. This CDR3 reads CASSTQGGEKLFF. In DNA, the CDR3 is TGTGCCAGCAGCACACAGGGAGGGGAAAAACTGTTTTTT. The full variable domain, in which reference TRBV7-2 and TRBJ1-4 provide the parts outside the CDR3, is GAGVSQSPSNKVTEKGKDVELRCDPISGHTALYWYRQSLGQGLEFLIYFQGNSAPDKSGLPSDRFSAERTGGSVSTLTIQRTQQEDSAVYLCASSTQGGEKLFFGSGTQLSVL.

The rearrangement joins TRBV19 to TRBJ2-7; 9 bases fit TRBD1. The CDR3 runs 13 residues. CDR1 and CDR2 (germline): LNHDA, SQIVND (reference sequence). Trimming at V came to 7 bases and at J to 6 bases, leaving 7 bases not matched to a gene. This CDR3 reads CASKETGGIEQYF. Here the CDR3 DNA reads TGTGCCAGTAAAGAGACAGGGGGTATCGAGCAGTACTTC.

The sample holds one count of this clone. The chain carries TRBV6-1 and TRBJ1-5; 8 positions agree with TRBD1. The CDR3 runs to 18 residues. In germline, CDR1 is MNHNS, CDR2 SASEGT. The J segment lost 9 bases and the V segment lost 1 base, leaving 17 bases of the junction unmatched. The CDR3 DNA sequence: TGTGCCAGCAGTGAAGTAAGGGCGAGTAGGACAGGGCCTGGGCCCCAGCATTTT. Translating gives CASSEVRASRTGPGPQHF.

V usage is TRBV10-3 and J usage is TRBJ1-1, with D unclear. CDR3 length: 13 residues. Germline V gene lookup returns CDR1 ENHRY and CDR2 SYGVKD. V lost 0 bases, J lost 5 bases, and 7 bases lay in between. The DNA of the CDR3 is TGTGCCATCAGTGAGTCCGAATCTACTGAAGCTTTCTTT. Its protein product is CAISESESTEAFF.

The gene calls are TRBV30 and TRBJ2-3; D not certain. Germline CDR1 and CDR2: GTSNPN and SVGIG (reference sequence). Trimming pared 0 bases from V and 1 base from J, leaving 8 bases between. The CDR3 spans 14 residues. The CDR3 DNA reads as TGTGCCTGGAGTGTGGATGGCCGCACAGATACGCAGTATTTT. Translation gives CAWSVDGRTDTQYF.

V is TRBV19 and J is TRBJ2-3; D may correspond to TRBD1 or TRBD2 (6 bases each). In germline, CDR1 is LNHDA, CDR2 SQIVND (reference sequence). Trimming cost V 7 bases and J 4 bases, with 24 bases left between them. The CDR3 has 17 amino acids. CDR3 region: CASIPNWGAEAPDTQYF. In DNA form, the CDR3 reads TGTGCCAGTATCCCAAATTGGGGGGCCGAGGCCCCAGATACGCAGTATTTT. Supplemented by reference TRBV19 and TRBJ2-3, the full variable domain reads DGGITQSPKYLFRKEGQNVTLSCEQNLNHDAMYWYRQDPGQGLRLIYYSQIVNDFQKGDIAEGYSVSREKKESFPLTVTSAQKNPTAFYLCASIPNWGAEAPDTQYFGPGTRLTVL.

This chain connects TRBV6-6 to TRBJ2-1; 8 bases fit TRBD2. Per germline, CDR1 MNHNY and CDR2 SVGAGI (reference sequence). The CDR3 runs to 14 residues. J lost 7 bases, V lost 6 bases, and 8 bases had no gene match. The CDR3 spells CASRAPGGGNEQFF. In nucleotides, the CDR3 is TGTGCCAGCAGAGCACCCGGGGGGGGAAATGAGCAGTTCTTC.

This clone was detected a few times. The chain recombines TRBV30 with TRBJ2-3; perhaps TRBD2 as D (5 bases). Per germline, CDR1 GTSNPN and CDR2 SVGIG (reference sequence). Trimming pared 0 bases from V and 8 bases from J, leaving 12 bases between. The CDR3 runs to 13 residues. The CDR3 bases are TGTGCCTGGAGTGTTCCTAGCTCAGGTACGCAGTATTTT. Translation gives CAWSVPSSGTQYF.

This clone was observed a single time. This sequence joins TRBV19 and TRBJ2-4, with 14 nucleotides matching TRBD2. The germline gives CDR1 LNHDA, CDR2 SQIVND (reference sequence). The CDR3 contains 16 residues. V gave up 10 bases and J gave up 8 bases; unmatched junction bases: 13. The CDR3 sequence: CATSGTSGSGGDIQYF. The DNA of the CDR3 is TGTGCCACCTCCGGGACTAGCGGGAGCGGGGGGGACATTCAGTACTTC.

The chain joins TRBV19 to TRBJ1-1; 7 nucleotides line up with TRBD1. The J segment lost 5 bases and the V segment lost 7 bases, leaving 10 bases of the junction unmatched. The germline gives CDR1 LNHDA, CDR2 SQIVND (reference sequence). The CDR3 extends over 14 amino acids. Written as DNA, the CDR3 is TGTGCCAGTATCAAGACAGGGCGGGGGACTGAAGCTTTCTTT. As protein: CASIKTGRGTEAFF.

This clone has more than one count but fewer than ten. V gene TRBV11-2 combines with J gene TRBJ1-5, with 7 nucleotides matching TRBD1. The germline V gene has CDR1 SGHAT and CDR2 FQNNGV. The length of the CDR3 is 13 residues. J lost 6 bases, V lost 5 bases, and 4 bases had no gene match. The CDR3 DNA reads as TGTGCCAGCAGCCGAGGACAGGCTCAGCCCCAGCATTTT. Residues: CASSRGQAQPQHF.